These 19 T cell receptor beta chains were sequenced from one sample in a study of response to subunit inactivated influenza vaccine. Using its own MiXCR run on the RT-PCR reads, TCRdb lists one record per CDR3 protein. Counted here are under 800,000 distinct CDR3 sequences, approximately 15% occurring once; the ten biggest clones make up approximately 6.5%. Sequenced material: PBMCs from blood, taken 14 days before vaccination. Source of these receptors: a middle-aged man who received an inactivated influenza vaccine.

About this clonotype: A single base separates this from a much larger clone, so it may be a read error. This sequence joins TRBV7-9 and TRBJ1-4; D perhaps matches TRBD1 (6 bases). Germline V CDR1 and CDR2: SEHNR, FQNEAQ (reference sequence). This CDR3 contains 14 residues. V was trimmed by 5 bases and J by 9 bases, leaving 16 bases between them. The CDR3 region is CASSIGRGTKKLFF. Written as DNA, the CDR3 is TGTGCCAGCAGCATCGGAAGGGGGACAAAAAAACTGTTTTTT.

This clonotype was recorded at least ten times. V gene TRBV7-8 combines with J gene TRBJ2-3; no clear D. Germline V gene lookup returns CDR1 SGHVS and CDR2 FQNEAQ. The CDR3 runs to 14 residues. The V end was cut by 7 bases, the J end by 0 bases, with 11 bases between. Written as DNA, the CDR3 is TGTGCCAGCACCCTAAGTGAGAGCACAGATACGCAGTATTTT. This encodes CASTLSESTDTQYF.

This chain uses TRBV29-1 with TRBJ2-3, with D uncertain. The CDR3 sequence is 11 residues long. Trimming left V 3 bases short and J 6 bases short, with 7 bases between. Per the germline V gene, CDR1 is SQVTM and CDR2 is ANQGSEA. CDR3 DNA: TGCAGCGTTGACAGGAGCGATACGCAGTATTTT. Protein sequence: CSVDRSDTQYF.

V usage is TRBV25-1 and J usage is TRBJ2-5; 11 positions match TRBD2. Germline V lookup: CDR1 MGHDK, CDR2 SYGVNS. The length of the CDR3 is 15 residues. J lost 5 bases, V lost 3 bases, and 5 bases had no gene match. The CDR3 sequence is CASSDYSGREETQYF. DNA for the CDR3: TGTGCCAGCAGTGACTATAGCGGGAGGGAGGAGACCCAGTACTTC.

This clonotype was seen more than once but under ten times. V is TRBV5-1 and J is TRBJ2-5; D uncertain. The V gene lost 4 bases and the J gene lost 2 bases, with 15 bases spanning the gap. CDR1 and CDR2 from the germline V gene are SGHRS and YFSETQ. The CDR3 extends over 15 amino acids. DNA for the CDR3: TGCGCCAGCAGCCCCCGACATAATCGTCAAGAGACCCAGTACTTC. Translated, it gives CASSPRHNRQETQYF.

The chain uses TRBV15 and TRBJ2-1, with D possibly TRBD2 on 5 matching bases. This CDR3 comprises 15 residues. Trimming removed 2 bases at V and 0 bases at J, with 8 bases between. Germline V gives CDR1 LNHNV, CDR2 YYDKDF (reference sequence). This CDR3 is CATSRSGYSYNEQFF. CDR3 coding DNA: TGTGCCACCAGCAGAAGCGGCTACTCCTACAATGAGCAGTTCTTC.

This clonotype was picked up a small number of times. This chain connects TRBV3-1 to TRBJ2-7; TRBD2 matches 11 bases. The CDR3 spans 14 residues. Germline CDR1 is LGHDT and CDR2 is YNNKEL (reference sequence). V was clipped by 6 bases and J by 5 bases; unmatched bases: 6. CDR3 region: CASSLSGGEDEQYF. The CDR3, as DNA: TGTGCCAGCAGTCTTAGCGGGGGGGAGGACGAGCAGTACTTC.

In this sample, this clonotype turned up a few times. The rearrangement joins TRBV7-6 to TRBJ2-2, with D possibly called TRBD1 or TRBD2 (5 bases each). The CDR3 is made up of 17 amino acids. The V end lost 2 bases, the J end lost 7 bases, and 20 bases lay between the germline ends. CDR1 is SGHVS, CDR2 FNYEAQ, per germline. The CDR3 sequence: CASSLRAGREVGGELFF. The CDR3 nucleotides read TGTGCCAGCAGCTTACGGGCGGGCAGGGAAGTCGGCGGGGAGCTGTTTTTT.

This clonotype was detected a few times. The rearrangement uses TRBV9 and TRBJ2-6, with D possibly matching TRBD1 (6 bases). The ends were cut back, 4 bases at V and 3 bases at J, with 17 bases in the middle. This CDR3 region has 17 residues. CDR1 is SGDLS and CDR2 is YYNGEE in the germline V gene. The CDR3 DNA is TGTGCCAGCAGCCCGACCTTGGGGGCGTATGGGGCCAACGTCCTGACTTTC. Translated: CASSPTLGAYGANVLTF.

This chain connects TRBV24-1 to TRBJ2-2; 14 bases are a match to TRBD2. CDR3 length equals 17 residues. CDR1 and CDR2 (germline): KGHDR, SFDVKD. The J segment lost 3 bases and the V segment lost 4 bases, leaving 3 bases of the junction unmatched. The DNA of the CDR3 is TGTGCCACCAGTGAACCGGGACTAGCGGGAGACACCGGGGAGCTGTTTTTT. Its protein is CATSEPGLAGDTGELFF.

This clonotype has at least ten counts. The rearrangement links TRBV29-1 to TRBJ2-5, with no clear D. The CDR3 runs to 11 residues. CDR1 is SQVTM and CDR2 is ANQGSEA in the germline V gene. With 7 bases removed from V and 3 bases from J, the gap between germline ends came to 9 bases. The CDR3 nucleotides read TGCAGCGCTTGGACCGAAGAGACCCAGTACTTC. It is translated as CSAWTEETQYF.

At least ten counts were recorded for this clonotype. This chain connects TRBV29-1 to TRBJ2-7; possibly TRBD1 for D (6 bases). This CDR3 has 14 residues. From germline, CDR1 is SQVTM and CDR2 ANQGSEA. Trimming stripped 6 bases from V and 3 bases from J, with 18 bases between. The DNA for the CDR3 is TGCAGCGTGGGAAGCAGGGGTATAATCTACGAGCAGTACTTC. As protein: CSVGSRGIIYEQYF.

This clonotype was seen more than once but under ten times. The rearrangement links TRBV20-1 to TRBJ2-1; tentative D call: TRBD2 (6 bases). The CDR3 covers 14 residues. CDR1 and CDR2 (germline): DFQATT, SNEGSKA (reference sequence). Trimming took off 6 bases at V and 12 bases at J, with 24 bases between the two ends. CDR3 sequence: CSAAFGGQHFGQFF. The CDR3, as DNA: TGCAGTGCGGCATTCGGGGGTCAACATTTTGGGCAGTTCTTC.

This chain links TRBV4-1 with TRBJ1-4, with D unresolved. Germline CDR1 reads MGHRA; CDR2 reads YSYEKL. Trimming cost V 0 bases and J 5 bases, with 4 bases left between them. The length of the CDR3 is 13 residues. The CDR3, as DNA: TGCGCCAGCAGCCAAGATTTGAATGAAAAACTGTTTTTT. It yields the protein CASSQDLNEKLFF.

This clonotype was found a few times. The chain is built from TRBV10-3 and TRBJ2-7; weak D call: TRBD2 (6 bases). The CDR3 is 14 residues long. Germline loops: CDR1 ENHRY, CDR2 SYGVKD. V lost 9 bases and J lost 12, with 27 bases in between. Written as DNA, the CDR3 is TGTGCCATTCAGCGCGGGGTAGACAGTCTAGTGGTGTACTTC. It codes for CAIQRGVDSLVVYF.

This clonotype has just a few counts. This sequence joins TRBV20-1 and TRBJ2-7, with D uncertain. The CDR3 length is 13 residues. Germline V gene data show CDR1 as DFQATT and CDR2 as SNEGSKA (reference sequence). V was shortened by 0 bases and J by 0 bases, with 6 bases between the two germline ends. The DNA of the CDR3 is TGCAGTGCTAGAGACCCTAGCTCCTACGAGCAGTACTTC. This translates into CSARDPSSYEQYF.

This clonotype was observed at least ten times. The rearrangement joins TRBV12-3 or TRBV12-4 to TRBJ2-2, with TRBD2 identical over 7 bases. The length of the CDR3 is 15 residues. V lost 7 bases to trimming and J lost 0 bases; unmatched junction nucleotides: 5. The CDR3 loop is CASIYSGTNTGELFF. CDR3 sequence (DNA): TGTGCCAGCATATACAGCGGGACGAACACCGGGGAGCTGTTTTTT.

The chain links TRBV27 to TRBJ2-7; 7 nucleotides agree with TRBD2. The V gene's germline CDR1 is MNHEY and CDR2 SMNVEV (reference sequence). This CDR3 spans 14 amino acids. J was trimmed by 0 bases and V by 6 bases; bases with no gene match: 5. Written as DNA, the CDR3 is TGTGCCAGCAGGCCAGCGGGGTTCTCCTACGAGCAGTACTTC. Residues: CASRPAGFSYEQYF.

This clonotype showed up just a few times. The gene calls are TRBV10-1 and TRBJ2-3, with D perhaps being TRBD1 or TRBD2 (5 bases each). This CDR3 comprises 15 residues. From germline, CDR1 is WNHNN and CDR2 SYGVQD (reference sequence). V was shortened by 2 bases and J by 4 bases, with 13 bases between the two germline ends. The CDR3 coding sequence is TGCGCCAGCAGTGAGAACCCAGGGAGATCAGATACGCAGTATTTT. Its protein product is CASSENPGRSDTQYF.